The T cell receptor (beta chain) under discussion was sequenced for a study of Ad26.COV2.S vaccination and SARS-CoV-2 variants. The assay was immunoSEQ multiplex PCR, and TCRdb's table has in-frame clones only and misses some. The table shows about 140,000 clones, with approximately 90% occurring only once. To note about this clone: Antigen: not known.

This CDR3 has 14 amino acids. CDR1 is SNHLY, CDR2 FYNNEI, per germline. Trimming removed 4 bases from V and 1 base from J; junction bases left unmatched: 3. Whole-study results and caveats: Substantial post-vaccination breadth of spike-specific CD8+ and CD4+ T cell responses was reported. Relative to placebo recipients, vaccine recipients exhibited elevated spike-specific TCR breadth. Vaccine and placebo recipients had comparable breadth of non-spike TCRs.

This clonotype originated in a human donor who had recovered from COVID-19. This chain joins TRBV2 and TRBJ1-1, with 7 bases fitting TRBD1. The sequences come from peripheral blood, collected after recovery from COVID-19. The CDR3 nucleotides read TGTGCCAGCAGTGTGGGACAGCAGAACACTGAAGCTTTCTTT. It is translated as CASSVGQQNTEAFF.